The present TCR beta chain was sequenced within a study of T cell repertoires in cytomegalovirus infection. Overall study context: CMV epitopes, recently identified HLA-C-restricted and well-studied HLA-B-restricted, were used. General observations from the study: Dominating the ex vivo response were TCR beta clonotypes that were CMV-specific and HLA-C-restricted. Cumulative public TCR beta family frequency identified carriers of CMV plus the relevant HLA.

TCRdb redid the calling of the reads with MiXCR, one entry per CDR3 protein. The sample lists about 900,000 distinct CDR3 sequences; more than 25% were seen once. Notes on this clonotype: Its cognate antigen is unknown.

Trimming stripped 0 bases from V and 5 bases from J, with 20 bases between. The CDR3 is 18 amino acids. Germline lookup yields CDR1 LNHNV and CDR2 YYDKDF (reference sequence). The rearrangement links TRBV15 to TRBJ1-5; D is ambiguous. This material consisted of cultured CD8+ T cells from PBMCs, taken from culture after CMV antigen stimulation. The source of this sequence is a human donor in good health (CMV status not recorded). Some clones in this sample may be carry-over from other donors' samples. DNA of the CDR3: TGTGCCACCAGCAGAGATTACCTCTTGCAATGGACCGATCAGCCCCAGCATTTT. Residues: CATSRDYLLQWTDQPQHF.